This T cell receptor (beta chain) was profiled in a study of blood T cell repertoires in COVID-19. Study information: Collection of acute and convalescent COVID-19 samples took place in the United States, Italy and Spain.

Assay used: immunoSEQ multiplex PCR; TCRdb lists only in-frame clones, some missing. The data show 310,000 or so clones, around nine tenths seen once. In its sample, this clone was seen once. V lost 5 bases to trimming and J lost 2 bases, with 7 bases between them. There are 12 residues in the CDR3. CDR1 SGHRS and CDR2 YFSETQ come from the germline V gene. Sequences were obtained from PBMCs or T cells enriched from blood (not recorded which). The source of this sequence is a woman aged 25 to 39 who had recovered from COVID-19. This chain joins TRBV5-1 and TRBJ2-5; a weak D match, TRBD1 (5 bases). CDR3 nucleotide sequence: TGCGCCAGCAGGGCAGGGCAAGAGACCCAGTACTTC. Its protein is CASRAGQETQYF.